The 19 T cell receptor beta chains listed next were all sequenced from one sample in a study of blood T cells in healthy people across ages. Alongside a J-beta primer mix, a sample-barcoded 5' primer served in a second PCR lasting roughly 7 to 11 cycles. TCRdb re-called the 5' RACE reads with MiXCR, one entry per CDR3 protein. The sample lists about 1.4 million distinct CDR3 sequences, roughly 59% occurring once. The sample consisted of blood. All receptors derive from a man aged 18 to 30 in good health.

In nucleotides, the CDR3 is TGCGCCAGCAGCTTGGATTTTTCGGGACCAAATTCACCCCTCCACTTT. Translation: CASSLDFSGPNSPLHF. The chain joins TRBV5-1 to TRBJ1-6; a weak D match, TRBD1 (5 bases). With 0 bases removed from V and 7 bases from J, the gap between germline ends came to 14 bases. Germline V gene data show CDR1 as SGHRS and CDR2 as YFSETQ. The CDR3 totals 16 residues.

The V call is TRBV4-2, the J call TRBJ1-6; 7 bases are a match to TRBD1. CDR1 LGHNA and CDR2 YNFKEQ come from the germline V gene. This CDR3 is built from 15 residues. With V trimmed by 1 base and J by 5 bases, 2 bases remained unmatched. The CDR3 here is CASSQVTGDNSPLHF. The CDR3 region has the DNA TGTGCCAGCAGCCAAGTCACAGGGGATAATTCACCCCTCCACTTT.

V is TRBV10-3 and J is TRBJ1-2; D uncertain. The germline V gene encodes CDR1 ENHRY and CDR2 SYGVKD. Trimming cost V 8 bases and J 8 bases, with 18 bases left between them. This CDR3 has 13 residues. As DNA, the CDR3 is TGTGCCATCTCGAACGGCTCGGCAAGAGGCTACACCTTC. Translated: CAISNGSARGYTF.

This clonotype came up once. This CDR3 reads CASSRRVQETQYF. DNA of the CDR3: TGTGCCAGCAGTCGAAGGGTTCAAGAGACCCAGTACTTC. The chain uses TRBV12-3 or TRBV12-4 and TRBJ2-5; D unclear. This CDR3 has 13 residues. The V and J ends lost 5 bases and 2 bases respectively, with 9 bases between them.

This sequence joins TRBV20-1 and TRBJ2-7; 10 nucleotides match TRBD2. Germline CDR1 DFQATT, CDR2 SNEGSKA (reference sequence). The CDR3 totals 13 residues. Trimming at V came to 5 bases and at J to 3 bases, leaving 4 bases not matched to a gene. The CDR3 coding sequence is TGCAGTGCTTCTAGCGGGAGAAGCTACGAGCAGTACTTC. Residues: CSASSGRSYEQYF.

This clonotype was counted a few times. This rearrangement joins TRBV6-1 to TRBJ2-7; the D gene is possibly TRBD2 (6 bases). The DNA end is a closer match to TRBJ2-5, so the J assignment may be wrong. From germline, CDR1 is MNHNS and CDR2 SASEGT. This CDR3 spans 15 amino acids. The CDR3 DNA sequence: TGTGCCAGCAGTGAAGTGACTAGATTGAGGGAGACCCAGTACTTC. This translates into CASSEVTRLRETQYF.

The chain employs TRBV6-5 and TRBJ2-1, with 7 bases matching TRBD2. The J segment lost 5 bases and the V segment lost 0 bases, leaving 10 bases of the junction unmatched. CDR3 length: 17 amino acids. CDR1 and CDR2 from the germline V gene are MNHEY and SVGAGI. As DNA, the CDR3 is TGTGCCAGCAGTTACTCGAGCGGACGGGAGGAAGACAATGAGCAGTTCTTC. Its translation: CASSYSSGREEDNEQFF.

This clonotype showed up just a few times. V usage is TRBV3-1 and J usage is TRBJ2-1; 11 positions match TRBD2. V lost 4 bases to trimming and J lost 7 bases; unmatched junction nucleotides: 9. Germline CDR1 and CDR2: LGHDT and YNNKEL (reference sequence). The CDR3 is 16 residues long. CDR3 in amino acids: CASSPRRGLAVNEQFF. For the CDR3, the DNA is TGTGCCAGCAGCCCAAGACGGGGACTAGCGGTGAATGAGCAGTTCTTC.

The chain couples TRBV25-1 to TRBJ1-6; D remains ambiguous. This CDR3 is 11 amino acids long. Per germline, CDR1 MGHDK and CDR2 SYGVNS. With 6 bases removed from V and 6 bases from J, the gap between germline ends came to 3 bases. CDR3 nucleotides: TGTGCCAGCAGGGGTAATTCACCCCTCCACTTT. Its protein is CASRGNSPLHF.

The chain links TRBV6-5 to TRBJ2-5, with D possibly TRBD2 on 6 matching bases. Trimming cost V 4 bases and J 4 bases, with 10 bases left between them. The CDR3 loop spans 13 amino acids. Germline V lookup: CDR1 MNHEY, CDR2 SVGAGI. CDR3 coding DNA: TGTGCCAGCAGTTCGGGACTCCCAGAGACCCAGTACTTC. Translated, it gives CASSSGLPETQYF.

This chain connects TRBV10-3 to TRBJ2-5; the match to TRBD1 covers 9 bases. The J call may be incorrect, as the DNA end agrees better with TRBJ2-7. The CDR3 has 17 amino acids. Germline CDR1 ENHRY, CDR2 SYGVKD. The CDR3 bases are TGTGCCATTTGGGGGGGACAGGGCATTTCTGGGATTTACGAGCAGTACTTC. Protein sequence: CAIWGGQGISGIYEQYF.

The chain uses TRBV5-1 and TRBJ2-3, with D unresolved. The ends were cut back, 0 bases at V and 3 bases at J, with 11 bases in the middle. Germline CDR1 is SGHRS and CDR2 is YFSETQ. CDR3 size: 15 residues. Here the CDR3 reads CASSLVVERTDTQYF. Here the CDR3 DNA reads TGCGCCAGCAGCTTGGTTGTAGAGAGGACAGATACGCAGTATTTT.

V and J are TRBV20-1 and TRBJ1-2; no clear D. CDR1 is DFQATT, CDR2 SNEGSKA, per germline (reference sequence). The length of the CDR3 is 12 residues. Trimming cost V 3 bases and J 1 base, with 6 bases left between them. The CDR3 protein is CSASRDNYGYTF. CDR3 nucleotides: TGCAGTGCTAGCAGAGATAACTATGGCTACACCTTC.

The rearrangement links TRBV11-2 to TRBJ2-7; TRBD1 matches 9 bases. Losses at the gene ends were 4 bases for V and 0 bases for J; bases not matched to a gene: 1. The CDR3 runs to 14 residues. Germline V gene data show CDR1 as SGHAT and CDR2 as FQNNGV. The CDR3 bases are TGTGCCAGCAGCTGGACAGGGGCCTCCTACGAGCAGTACTTC. Translation: CASSWTGASYEQYF.

This clonotype came up a few times. CDR3 in DNA: TGCAGTGCTAGAGCCACGATGGACAGGGCTAGCTATGGCTACACCTTC. Its translation: CSARATMDRASYGYTF. The gene calls are TRBV20-1 and TRBJ1-2; 8 bases map to TRBD1. The CDR3 has 16 residues. The germline V gene encodes CDR1 DFQATT and CDR2 SNEGSKA (reference sequence). The V gene end was trimmed by 1 base and the J gene end by 4 bases; junction bases not matched to a gene: 11.

This chain links TRBV28 with TRBJ1-5; weak D call: TRBD1 (5 bases). The CDR3 contains 17 residues. Between the trimmed V and J ends, which lost 4 bases and 2 bases, there was a span of 18 bases. Germline-derived CDR1 and CDR2 are MDHEN and SYDVKM. CDR3 sequence reads: CASSYSQGVSGNQPQHF. For the CDR3, the DNA is TGTGCCAGCAGTTACTCCCAAGGGGTTAGTGGCAATCAGCCCCAGCATTTT. Using reference TRBV28 and TRBJ1-5 for the parts outside the CDR3, the full variable domain is DVKVTQSSRYLVKRTGEKVFLECVQDMDHENMFWYRQDPGLGLRLIYFSYDVKMKEKGDIPEGYSVSREKKERFSLILESASTNQTSMYLCASSYSQGVSGNQPQHFGDGTRLSIL.

The J gene is TRBJ1-2, the V gene TRBV4-3, with D tentatively TRBD1 (5 bases). Per the germline V gene, CDR1 is LGHNA and CDR2 is YSLEER. Trimming removed 4 bases from V and 7 bases from J, with 16 bases in between. This CDR3 is built from 14 residues. CDR3 sequence: CASSPTQGLSGYTF. The CDR3 DNA reads TGCGCCAGCAGCCCCACCCAGGGTTTATCTGGCTACACCTTC.

The chain joins TRBV27 to TRBJ1-5; D uncertain. The CDR3 covers 13 residues. Trimming shortened V by 5 bases and J by 8 bases, and 13 bases separated the two germline ends. Germline CDR1 and CDR2: MNHEY and SMNVEV (reference sequence). The CDR3 loop reads CASSVYGNEPQHF. CDR3 coding DNA: TGTGCCAGCAGTGTATACGGCAACGAGCCCCAGCATTTT.

This clonotype has only one observation. The V call is TRBV9, the J call TRBJ2-1; D is undetermined. The CDR3 sequence is 12 residues long. V dropped 0 bases and J dropped 8 bases, with 6 bases sitting between them. The germline gives CDR1 SGDLS, CDR2 YYNGEE. The CDR3 protein is CASSVAEYEQFF. The DNA of the CDR3 is TGTGCCAGCAGCGTAGCTGAGTATGAGCAGTTCTTC.